The clone carrying this TCR beta chain was found a few times. What it recognizes is unknown. This entry belongs to a study of beta chain features in type 1 diabetes. Germline V gene sequence: CDR1 SGDLS, CDR2 YYNGEE. The length of the CDR3 is 14 residues. V shed 3 bases and J 5 bases; nucleotides not matched to a gene: 4. cDNA synthesis used the whole RNA isolate, giving expressed TCRB sequences. Assay: immunoSEQ multiplex PCR; the TCRdb copy retains only in-frame clones and omits some. This sample has 250,000 to 350,000 clones; 14% occur once, and the top ten carry about 0.016%. Findings and caveats of the study: Among patients with Type 1 diabetes, TCRB CDR3s were moderately but significantly shorter in every one of the four CD4+ subsets.

Donors contributed one heparinised blood draw apiece, averaging roughly 100 mL. The material sequenced was naive CD4+ T cells from blood. The chain employs TRBV9 and TRBJ2-2; TRBD2 matches 7 bases. The receptor was derived from a man younger than 45 with type 1 diabetes. This CDR3 is CASSGTSGTGELFF. In nucleotides, the CDR3 is TGTGCCAGCAGCGGGACTAGTGGGACCGGGGAGCTGTTTTTT. The full variable domain, with the rest looked up from reference TRBV9 and TRBJ2-2, is DSGVTQTPKHLITATGQRVTLRCSPRSGDLSVYWYQQSLDQGLQFLIQYYNGEERAKGNILERFSAQQFPDLHSELNLSSLELGDSALYFCASSGTSGTGELFFGEGSRLTVL.